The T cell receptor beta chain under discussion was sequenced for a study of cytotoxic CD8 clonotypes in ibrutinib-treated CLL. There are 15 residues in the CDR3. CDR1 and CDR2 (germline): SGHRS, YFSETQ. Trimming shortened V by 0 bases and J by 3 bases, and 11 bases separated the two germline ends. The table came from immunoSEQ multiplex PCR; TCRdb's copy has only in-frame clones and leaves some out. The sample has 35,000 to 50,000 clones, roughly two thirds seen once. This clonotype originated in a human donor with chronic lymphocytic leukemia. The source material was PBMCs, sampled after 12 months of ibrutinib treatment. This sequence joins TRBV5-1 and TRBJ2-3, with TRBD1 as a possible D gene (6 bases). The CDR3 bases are TGCGCCAGCAGCTTGGCCAGGGGTGAGACAGATACGCAGTATTTT. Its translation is CASSLARGETDTQYF.